The TCR beta chain described here comes from a study of blood T cell repertoires in COVID-19. All enrollees were roughly 18 to 90 years old and from fewer than 25 US areas. This table comes from immunoSEQ multiplex PCR, and its TCRdb copy is limited to in-frame clones, with some not included. The table lists a few hundred thousand clones, about 90% of them singletons. The CDR3 is 12 amino acids. V shed 7 bases and J shed 7 bases, with 11 bases lying between them. Only one count was recorded for this clone. The receptor comes from a man aged 30 to 45 who had recovered from COVID-19. The rearrangement joins TRBV12-3 or TRBV12-4 to TRBJ1-5; D is undetermined. Sequences were obtained from PBMCs or T cells enriched from blood (not recorded which). The CDR3 nucleotides read TGTGCCAGCACGAAGGGAGGGCAGCCCCAGCATTTT. This translates into CASTKGGQPQHF.